Listed below are T cell receptor beta chains from one sample, sequenced in a study of chronic HIV infection and antiretroviral therapy. In TCRdb, the 5' RACE reads were re-called with MiXCR into one record per CDR3 protein. The sample records tens of thousands of distinct CDR3 sequences, roughly 8.8% being singletons. The specimen was peripheral blood. These receptors were taken from an adult who had HIV and had not received antiretroviral therapy, or was an uninfected healthy control (not recorded which). Each CDR3 is given with its conserved first and last residue. The D gene is left open where the match is weak. Expanded clones are given a class, and other clones once, few, many or no size at all.

v_call	j_call	clone_size	d_call	cdr3_aa	cdr3_nt
TRBV25-1	TRBJ2-3	many	NA	CASSDPSTDTQYF	TGTGCCAGCAGTGATCCGTCCACAGATACGCAGTATTTT
TRBV25-1	TRBJ2-5	NA	TRBD1	CASSEGQGGETQYF	TGTGCCAGCAGTGAAGGACAGGGTGGAGAGACCCAGTACTTC
TRBV9	TRBJ1-1	few	TRBD1	CASSVGTGGAFF	TGTGCCAGCAGCGTAGGGACAGGGGGGGCTTTCTTT
TRBV3-1	TRBJ2-1	few	NA	CASSPSFVREQFF	TGTGCCAGCAGCCCTTCGTTTGTGCGGGAGCAGTTCTTC
TRBV7-3	TRBJ2-3	NA	NA	CASSLRGAVGGADTQYF	TGTGCCAGCAGCTTAAGGGGAGCAGTCGGGGGCGCAGATACGCAGTATTTT
TRBV5-1	TRBJ1-2	few	NA	CASSLAPGIYGYTF	TGCGCCAGCAGCTTGGCACCGGGAATATATGGCTACACCTTC
TRBV10-3	TRBJ2-7	many	TRBD1	CAISVGQGGSYEQYF	TGTGCCATCTCTGTGGGACAGGGGGGTAGTTACGAGCAGTACTTC
TRBV7-8	TRBJ1-5	NA	NA	CASSLAFGGFSNQPQHF	TGTGCCAGCAGCTTAGCTTTTGGGGGGTTTAGCAATCAGCCCCAGCATTTT
TRBV18	TRBJ2-2	NA	NA	CASSPPWQGIGELFF	TGTGCCAGCTCACCACCGTGGCAGGGAATCGGGGAGCTGTTTTTT
TRBV7-2	TRBJ1-3	few	NA	CASSSTGASGNTIYF	TGTGCCAGCAGCTCGACGGGGGCATCTGGAAACACCATATATTTT
TRBV29-1	TRBJ2-7	many	NA	CSVELERSSYEQYF	TGCAGCGTAGAACTAGAACGAAGCTCCTACGAGCAGTACTTC
TRBV5-1	TRBJ1-4	many	NA	CASSLGRAGNEKLFF	TGCGCCAGCAGCTTGGGTAGGGCGGGGAATGAAAAACTGTTTTTT
TRBV28	TRBJ2-4	once	TRBD1	CASSWGQPSKNIQYF	TGTGCCAGCAGTTGGGGACAGCCTTCCAAAAACATTCAGTACTTC
TRBV7-2	TRBJ2-3	many	NA	CASSLRQSTDTQYF	TGTGCCAGCAGCTTGAGGCAGTCCACAGATACGCAGTATTTT